The clone carrying this T cell receptor beta chain was seen more than once but under ten times. Its antigen is still unknown. Germline V gene lookup returns CDR1 SGHRS and CDR2 YFSETQ. The ends were cut back, 6 bases at V and 1 base at J, with 13 bases in the middle. This CDR3 is built from 14 residues. The data belong to a study of T cell repertoires in cytomegalovirus infection. About the study: It was the public TCR beta signatures that indicated both CMV infection and matching HLA type. Broader study findings: It was HLA-C-restricted CMV-specific TCR beta clonotypes that dominated the response ex vivo. Summed public TCR beta family frequency identified CMV carriers bearing the relevant HLA.

TCRdb reprocessed the reads via MiXCR and lists one record per CDR3 protein. The sample shows approximately 500,000 distinct CDR3 sequences, approximately 10% of them seen only once. The TCR comes from a human donor in good health (CMV status not recorded). Some clones in this sample may be carry-over from other donors' samples. The chain has TRBV5-1 and TRBJ2-5, with D tentatively TRBD1 (6 bases). The sample consisted of PBMCs. DNA of the CDR3: TGCGCCAGCAACCAACAGGGCCGCCAAGAGACCCAGTACTTC. Encoded protein: CASNQQGRQETQYF.